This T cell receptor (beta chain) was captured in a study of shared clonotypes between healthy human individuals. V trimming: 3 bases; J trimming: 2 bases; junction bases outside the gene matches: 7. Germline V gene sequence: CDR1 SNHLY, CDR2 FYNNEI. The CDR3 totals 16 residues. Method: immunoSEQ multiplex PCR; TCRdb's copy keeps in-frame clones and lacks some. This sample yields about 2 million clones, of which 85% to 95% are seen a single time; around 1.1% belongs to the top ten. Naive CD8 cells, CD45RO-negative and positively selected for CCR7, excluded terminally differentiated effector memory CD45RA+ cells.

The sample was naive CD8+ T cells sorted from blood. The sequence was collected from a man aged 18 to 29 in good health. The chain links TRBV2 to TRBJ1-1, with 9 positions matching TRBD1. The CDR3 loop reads CASSDDVGQGNTEAFF. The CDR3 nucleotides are TGTGCCAGCAGTGACGACGTGGGACAGGGCAACACTGAAGCTTTCTTT.